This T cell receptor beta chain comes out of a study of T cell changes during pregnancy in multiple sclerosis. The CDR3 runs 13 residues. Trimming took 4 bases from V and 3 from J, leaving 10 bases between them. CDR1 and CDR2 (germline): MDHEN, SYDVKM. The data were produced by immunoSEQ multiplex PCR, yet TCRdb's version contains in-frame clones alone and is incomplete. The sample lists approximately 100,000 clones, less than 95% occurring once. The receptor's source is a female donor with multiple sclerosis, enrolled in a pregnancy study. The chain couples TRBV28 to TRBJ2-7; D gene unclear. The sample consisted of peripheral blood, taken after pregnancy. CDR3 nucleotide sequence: TGTGCCAGCAGTTCCGGGTCAAGCTACGAGCAGTACTTC. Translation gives CASSSGSSYEQYF.